The 19 T cell receptor beta chains below were found in one sample sequenced in a study of OX40 agonist ivuxolimab in advanced cancers. Library method: the immunoSEQ multiplex PCR assay. TCRdb retrieved this table from immuneACCESS and kept in-frame rearrangements only. Not all clones are present; in checked studies, unresolved V genes account for under half, and no reason is known for the remainder. The sample records roughly 80,000 clones, approximately 86% of which are singletons. The ten largest account for over 1.5% of the sample. The input for sequencing was CD4+ or CD8+ T cells sorted from blood, taken in a trial of the OX40 agonist ivuxolimab. These receptors all come from an adult with an advanced solid tumor such as melanoma, head and neck, liver or kidney cancer.

The genes are TRBV5-6 and TRBJ1-1; 8 bases line up with TRBD1. This CDR3 contains 14 residues. Per the germline V gene, CDR1 is SGHDT and CDR2 is YYEEEE. The trim removed 0 bases at V and 11 bases at J, leaving 9 bases unmatched. CDR3 DNA sequence: TGTGCCAGCAGCTTGGAGGGCAGGGGGCGCGGGGCTTTCTTT. Translating gives CASSLEGRGRGAFF. The whole variable domain, remainder taken from reference TRBV5-6 and TRBJ1-1, is DAGVTQSPTHLIKTRGQQVTLRCSPKSGHDTVSWYQQALGQGPQFIFQYYEEEERQRGNFPDRFSGHQFPNYSSELNVNALLLGDSALYLCASSLEGRGRGAFFGQGTRLTVV.

The chain joins TRBV4-1 to TRBJ1-6; 7 nucleotides line up with TRBD1. V lost 4 bases and J lost 8; bases outside the gene matches: 8. CDR1 and CDR2 from the germline V gene are MGHRA and YSYEKL. This CDR3 has 15 amino acids. Written as DNA, the CDR3 is TGCGCCAGCAGCCCAAGGCACCAGGGGGATTCACCCCTCCACTTT. Translating gives CASSPRHQGDSPLHF.

The rearrangement joins TRBV9 to TRBJ1-3; D is unresolved. This CDR3 is 16 amino acids long. Trimming cost V 5 bases and J 0 bases, with 15 bases left between them. The germline V gene has CDR1 SGDLS and CDR2 YYNGEE. The CDR3 bases are TGTGCCAGCAGTTTCACTAACAGAGTCTCTGGAAACACCATATATTTT. Protein: CASSFTNRVSGNTIYF.

The V and J genes are TRBV27 and TRBJ1-5; D might be TRBD1 (6 bases). There are 14 residues in the CDR3. Germline V lookup: CDR1 MNHEY, CDR2 SMNVEV (reference sequence). V shed 8 bases and J shed 6 bases, with 17 bases lying between them. CDR3 amino acids: CASVRGGARQPQHF. The CDR3 coding sequence is TGTGCCAGCGTTCGGGGGGGGGCACGTCAGCCCCAGCATTTT.

This chain uses TRBV6-1 with TRBJ2-2; D might be TRBD1 (5 bases). The germline V gene has CDR1 MNHNS and CDR2 SASEGT. CDR3 length: 14 amino acids. The ends were cut back, 7 bases at V and 2 bases at J, with 11 bases in the middle. DNA for the CDR3: TGTGCCAGCAAGATGGACACTAACACCGGGGAGCTGTTTTTT. This codes for CASKMDTNTGELFF.

The chain recombines TRBV5-1 with TRBJ2-3, with 8 bases lining up with TRBD2. The CDR3 loop spans 16 amino acids. Trimming at V came to 1 base and at J to 5 bases, leaving 9 bases not matched to a gene. Germline V lookup: CDR1 SGHRS, CDR2 YFSETQ. DNA for the CDR3: TGCGCCAGCAGCTTGCAATGGCGGGAGGCCGGAGATACGCAGTATTTT. Residues: CASSLQWREAGDTQYF.

The chain employs TRBV19 and TRBJ1-1; D is perhaps TRBD1 (5 bases). The CDR3 contains 14 residues. Germline CDR1 is LNHDA and CDR2 is SQIVND (reference sequence). V dropped 2 bases and J dropped 5 bases, with 12 bases sitting between them. The CDR3 sequence is CASSISSGGTEAFF. The CDR3 DNA is TGTGCCAGTAGTATAAGCTCCGGGGGGACTGAAGCTTTCTTT.

This chain connects TRBV11-3 to TRBJ2-7, with no clear D. The germline V and J ends were trimmed by 6 bases and 3 bases, with 12 bases remaining between them. The germline V gene encodes CDR1 SGHNT and CDR2 YENEEA. This CDR3 spans 13 amino acids. The DNA of the CDR3 is TGTGCCAGCAGTAGTAACAGAGGCTACGAGCAGTACTTC. It is translated as CASSSNRGYEQYF.

V and J are TRBV7-4 and TRBJ1-6, with D unresolved. The V gene's germline CDR1 is SGHVT and CDR2 SQSDAQ. The CDR3 spans 16 residues. Between the trimmed V and J ends, which lost 1 base and 3 bases, there was a span of 10 bases. CDR3 coding DNA: TGTGCCAGCAGCTTAGGACCGGCACACTATAATTCACCCCTCCACTTT. Amino acids: CASSLGPAHYNSPLHF.

The chain is built from TRBV4-3 and TRBJ2-5; D is uncertain. The V gene lost 0 bases and the J gene lost 3 bases, with 11 bases spanning the gap. Per germline, CDR1 LGHNA and CDR2 YSLEER. The CDR3 is made up of 15 amino acids. The CDR3 sequence: CASSQDTRMEETQYF. The CDR3 DNA reads as TGCGCCAGCAGCCAAGATACCAGAATGGAAGAGACCCAGTACTTC.

This rearrangement joins TRBV30 to TRBJ2-3; a weak D match, TRBD1 (6 bases). Trimming left V 3 bases short and J 8 bases short, with 18 bases between. This CDR3 contains 14 residues. Germline V CDR1 and CDR2: GTSNPN, SVGIG (reference sequence). CDR3: CAWRTGAQSGTQYF. CDR3 DNA sequence: TGTGCCTGGAGGACAGGAGCCCAAAGTGGTACGCAGTATTTT.

The chain is built from TRBV5-1 and TRBJ2-3; 9 bases are a match to TRBD1. The length of the CDR3 is 18 residues. Germline CDR1 and CDR2: SGHRS and YFSETQ. The J segment lost 6 bases and the V segment lost 0 bases, leaving 14 bases of the junction unmatched. CDR3 loop: CASSLALFRDRARDTQYF. The CDR3 DNA reads TGCGCCAGCAGCTTGGCTCTATTCCGGGACAGGGCGAGGGATACGCAGTATTTT.

This chain uses TRBV28 with TRBJ1-4; D remains ambiguous. The V gene's germline CDR1 is MDHEN and CDR2 SYDVKM. The CDR3 runs to 12 residues. Trimming removed 3 bases from V and 7 bases from J, with 6 bases in between. CDR3: CASSFHREKLFF. The CDR3 bases are TGTGCCAGCAGTTTTCATCGTGAAAAACTGTTTTTT.

The chain recombines TRBV28 with TRBJ2-3; D not resolved. The germline V gene encodes CDR1 MDHEN and CDR2 SYDVKM. The CDR3 is 15 amino acids. Trimming left V 10 bases short and J 1 base short, with 18 bases between. CDR3 DNA sequence: TGTGCCACCACAGCAAGCGATAGCCGCACAGATACGCAGTATTTT. This translates into CATTASDSRTDTQYF.

This chain joins TRBV28 and TRBJ2-7; D unclear. This CDR3 is built from 13 residues. Germline values: CDR1 MDHEN, CDR2 SYDVKM. The V and J ends lost 8 bases and 3 bases respectively, with 14 bases between them. As DNA, the CDR3 is TGTGCCAGCCGCCGACATGCCATCTACGAGCAGTACTTC. As protein: CASRRHAIYEQYF. Together with reference TRBV28 and TRBJ2-7, the CDR3 gives the full variable domain: DVKVTQSSRYLVKRTGEKVFLECVQDMDHENMFWYRQDPGLGLRLIYFSYDVKMKEKGDIPEGYSVSREKKERFSLILESASTNQTSMYLCASRRHAIYEQYFGPGTRLTVT.

This clone was observed once. This sequence joins TRBV29-1 and TRBJ2-7; the D gene is possibly TRBD1 (6 bases). From germline, CDR1 is SQVTM and CDR2 ANQGSEA. Trimming took 4 bases from V and 2 from J, leaving 9 bases between them. There are 12 residues in the CDR3. In DNA form, the CDR3 reads TGCAGCGTTGGGGACACCGCCTACGAGCAGTACTTC. It encodes CSVGDTAYEQYF.

The chain combines TRBV15 with TRBJ1-2; D is unresolved. V shed 3 bases and J shed 4 bases, with 12 bases lying between them. There are 14 residues in the CDR3. Germline CDR1 and CDR2: LNHNV and YYDKDF (reference sequence). CDR3 sequence: CATSRGGTAYGYTF. As DNA, the CDR3 is TGTGCCACCAGCAGGGGCGGAACCGCCTATGGCTACACCTTC.

The chain links TRBV6-5 to TRBJ1-2; 7 bases fit TRBD1. The ends lost 5 bases at V and 1 base at J; junction bases unmatched: 7. In germline, CDR1 is MNHEY, CDR2 SVGAGI. This CDR3 is 15 amino acids long. CDR3 nucleotide sequence: TGTGCCAGCAGTCCCCGGGACAGACTTAACTATGGCTACACCTTC. Protein sequence: CASSPRDRLNYGYTF.

The V and J genes are TRBV5-1 and TRBJ2-3, with 7 positions matching TRBD1. This CDR3 spans 16 amino acids. V lost 1 base, J lost 4 bases, and 9 bases stayed unmatched. Germline V gene data show CDR1 as SGHRS and CDR2 as YFSETQ. CDR3 in amino acids: CASSLSGTGEPDTQYF. In DNA, the CDR3 is TGCGCCAGCAGCTTGTCAGGAACAGGGGAGCCAGATACGCAGTATTTT. The whole variable domain, remainder taken from reference TRBV5-1 and TRBJ2-3, is KAGVTQTPRYLIKTRGQQVTLSCSPISGHRSVSWYQQTPGQGLQFLFEYFSETQRNKGNFPGRFSGRQFSNSRSEMNVSTLELGDSALYLCASSLSGTGEPDTQYFGPGTRLTVL.